The T cell receptor (beta chain) described here comes from a study of T cells in Graves' hyperthyroidism and ophthalmopathy. Turning to the study itself: Peripheral blood was collected at initial diagnosis, before any treatment.

About this clonotype itself: The antigen is undetermined. A single base separates this from a much larger clone, so it may be a read error.

Notes on the study in general: By a 13 V-J model, ophthalmopathy was set apart from stable hyperthyroidism.

Disease duration was under 3 months in the ophthalmopathy patients, who also had a Clinical Activity Score of at least 3 and a NOSPECS grade of at least 4. V shed 6 bases, J shed 2 bases, and the junction held 7 bases outside the gene matches. This CDR3 has 14 amino acids. RNA transcripts provided the source from which TCR beta CDR3 regions were amplified. RT-PCR in the first round (using the HTBI primer set) targeted the TCR CDR3. Each CDR3 protein gets one entry after TCRdb re-called the multiplex PCR reads with MiXCR. The data contain 250,000 to 400,000 distinct CDR3 sequences, roughly 15% of them singletons.

The V call is TRBV12-3 or TRBV12-4, the J call TRBJ2-7, with 7 bases that match TRBD2. The sequence came from a woman in her forties with Graves' ophthalmopathy. Sequencing was done on a sample of blood. CDR3 sequence (DNA): TGTGCCAGCAGAAGGGCTAGCGGCACCTACGAGCAGTACTTC. This codes for CASRRASGTYEQYF.